The TCR beta chain described here comes from a study of PD-1 blockade in classical Hodgkin lymphoma. At the level of the study: Every 2 weeks, patients got 3 mg/kg intravenous nivolumab. Study-level results: While CD8+ TCR diversity did not rise significantly by C4D1, CD4+ TCR diversity did.

Germline CDR1 and CDR2: SGHVS and FNYEAQ. This CDR3 spans 15 amino acids. With 4 bases clipped from V and 3 bases from J, the junction kept 6 bases outside the gene matches. Assay used: immunoSEQ multiplex PCR; TCRdb lists only in-frame clones, some missing. The table shows tens of thousands of clones, with 92% occurring only once. As regards this clone: Antigen: not known.

Time point here: cycle 4 day 1 (C4D1), after 6 weeks of nivolumab. Patients all relapsed after autologous stem cell transplantation, and there was variation in brentuximab vedotin exposure. Researchers report purifying CD4+ T cells from thawed PBMCs by magnetic negative selection. Patients showed best responses of complete response, partial response or progressive disease. This receptor was identified in a human donor with classical Hodgkin lymphoma. The chain is built from TRBV7-6 and TRBJ2-3; 8 nucleotides agree with TRBD2. Sequences were derived from CD4+ T cells from blood, sampled before the fourth cycle of nivolumab. In DNA form, the CDR3 reads TGTGCCAGCAGCTCGTCAGCGGGAGAGACAGATACGCAGTATTTT. It encodes CASSSSAGETDTQYF.